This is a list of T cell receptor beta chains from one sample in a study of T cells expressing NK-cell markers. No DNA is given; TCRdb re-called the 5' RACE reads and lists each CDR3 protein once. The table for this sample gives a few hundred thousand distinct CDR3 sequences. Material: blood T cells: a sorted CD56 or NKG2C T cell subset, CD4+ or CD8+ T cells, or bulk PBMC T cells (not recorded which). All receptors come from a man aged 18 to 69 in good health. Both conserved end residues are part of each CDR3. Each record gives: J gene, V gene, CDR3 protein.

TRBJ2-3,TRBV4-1,CASSFSIAGGNTDTQYF
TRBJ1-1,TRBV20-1,CSAAGTGKNTEAFF
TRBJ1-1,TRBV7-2,CASSLGPVGIGTEAFF
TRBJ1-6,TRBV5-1,CASSLDRGGPLHF
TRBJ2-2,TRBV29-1,CSVPGPGQGASPGELFF
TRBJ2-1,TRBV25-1,CASSDVGVGRSLYNEQFF
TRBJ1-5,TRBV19,CASTRGEAGNQPQHF
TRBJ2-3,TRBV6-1,CASRGGRSDTQYF
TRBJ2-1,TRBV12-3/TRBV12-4,CASSQASRDRANNEQFF
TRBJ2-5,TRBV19,CASSIPPGKTQYF
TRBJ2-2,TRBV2,CASVSDRGRNGGELFF
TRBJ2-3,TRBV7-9,CASSLDTDTQYF
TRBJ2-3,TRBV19,CASTKDRGADTQYF
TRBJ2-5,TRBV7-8,CASSLRRAAGYQETQYF
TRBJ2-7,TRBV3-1,CASSQGQVLWEQYF
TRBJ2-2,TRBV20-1,CSARDRVNTGELFF
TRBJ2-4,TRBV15,CATSIDSLKNIQYF
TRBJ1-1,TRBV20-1,CSARAFVGQGKAFF
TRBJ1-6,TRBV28,CASILGGRRNSPLHF
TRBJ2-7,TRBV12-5,CASALAGVPYEQYF
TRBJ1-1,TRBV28,CASTLMGTPIEAFF
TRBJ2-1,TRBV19,CASRPRTSGSSYNEQFF
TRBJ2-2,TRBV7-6,CASSLSAGELFF
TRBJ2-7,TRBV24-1,CATSGLREQYF
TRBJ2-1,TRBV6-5,CASSLWGMTRDNEQFF
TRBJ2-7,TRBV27,CASSLSMGARYEQYF
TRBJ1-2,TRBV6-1,CASRPSLANYGYTF
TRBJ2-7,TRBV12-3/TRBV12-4,CASSRLNEQYF
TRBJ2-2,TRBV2,CASKSQGSSTGELFF
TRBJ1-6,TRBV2,CASSETGTGNSPLHF
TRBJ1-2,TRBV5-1,CASSPGGANYGYTF
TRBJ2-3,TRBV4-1,CASSQEEYSSTDTQYF
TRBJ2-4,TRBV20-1,CSARLIAKNIQYF
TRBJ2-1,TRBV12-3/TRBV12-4,CASSPGQGSYNEQFF
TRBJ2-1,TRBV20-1,CSATSLRTHEQFF
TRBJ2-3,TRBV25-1,CASSEFTGSVGTDTQYF
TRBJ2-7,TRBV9,CASSLDSMSYEQYF
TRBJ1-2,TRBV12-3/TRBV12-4,CASRPADRGIGYTF
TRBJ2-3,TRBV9,CASSPRWNPGLDTDTQYF
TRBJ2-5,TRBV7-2,CASSPGTWGETQYF
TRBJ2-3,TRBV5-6,CASSLMSPAADTQYF
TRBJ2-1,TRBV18,CASSPGKPKTSSYNEQFF
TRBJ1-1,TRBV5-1,CASSLGQKEAFF
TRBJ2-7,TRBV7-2,CASSLVPPGRGQYF